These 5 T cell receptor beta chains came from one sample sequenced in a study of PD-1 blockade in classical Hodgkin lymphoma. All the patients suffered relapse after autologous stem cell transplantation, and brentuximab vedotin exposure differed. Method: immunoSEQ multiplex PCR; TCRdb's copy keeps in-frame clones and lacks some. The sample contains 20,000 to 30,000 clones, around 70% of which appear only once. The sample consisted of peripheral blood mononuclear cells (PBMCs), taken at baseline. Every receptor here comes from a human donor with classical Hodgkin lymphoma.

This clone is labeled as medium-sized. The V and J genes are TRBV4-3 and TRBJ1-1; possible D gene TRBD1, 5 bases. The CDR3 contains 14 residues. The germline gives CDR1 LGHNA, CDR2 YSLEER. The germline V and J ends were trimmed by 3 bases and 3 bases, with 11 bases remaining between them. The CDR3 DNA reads TGCGCCAGCAGCCAGGGCCGGGGGTACACTGAAGCTTTCTTT. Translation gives CASSQGRGYTEAFF.

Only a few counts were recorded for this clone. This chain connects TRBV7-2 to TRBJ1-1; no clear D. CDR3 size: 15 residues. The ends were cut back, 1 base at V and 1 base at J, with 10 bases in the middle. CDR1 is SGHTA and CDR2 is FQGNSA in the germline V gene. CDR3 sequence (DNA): TGTGCCAGCAGCTTAGTGGTGCCAGGGAACACTGAAGCTTTCTTT. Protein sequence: CASSLVVPGNTEAFF.

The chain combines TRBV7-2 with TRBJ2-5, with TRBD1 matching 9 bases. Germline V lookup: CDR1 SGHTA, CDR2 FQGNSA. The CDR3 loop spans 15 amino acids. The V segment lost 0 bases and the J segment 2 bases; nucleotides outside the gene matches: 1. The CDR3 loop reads CASSLAGQGQETQYF. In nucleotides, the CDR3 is TGTGCCAGCAGCTTAGCGGGACAGGGTCAAGAGACCCAGTACTTC.

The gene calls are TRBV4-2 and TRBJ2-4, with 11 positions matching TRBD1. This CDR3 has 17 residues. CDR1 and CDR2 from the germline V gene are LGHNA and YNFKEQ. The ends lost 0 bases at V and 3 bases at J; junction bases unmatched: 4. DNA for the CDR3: TGTGCCAGCAGCCAAGAAAGGACAGGGGGCAACAAAAACATTCAGTACTTC. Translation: CASSQERTGGNKNIQYF.

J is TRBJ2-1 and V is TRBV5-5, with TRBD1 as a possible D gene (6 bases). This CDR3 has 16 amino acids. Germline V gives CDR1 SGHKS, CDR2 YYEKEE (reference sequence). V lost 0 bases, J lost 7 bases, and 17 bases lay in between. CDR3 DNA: TGTGCCAGCAGCTTGGGGGCCGGGGCCCAGGGGAATGAGCAGTTCTTC. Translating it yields CASSLGAGAQGNEQFF.